This is a list of T cell receptor beta chains from one sample in a study of cytomegalovirus exposure and HLA in healthy donors. The data were produced by immunoSEQ multiplex PCR, yet TCRdb's version contains in-frame clones alone and is incomplete. The sample has 150,000 or so clones, around four fifths seen once. The sample comprised PBMCs. Every receptor here comes from a man younger than 45 in good health and CMV-seropositive. CDR3s leave out the opening cysteine and the closing phenylalanine or tryptophan. Size tells how often a clone was seen (once, few, many) or the class of an expanded clone, and some rows leave it out.

j_call: TRBJ2-7
clone_size: -
v_call: TRBV6-6
cdr3_aa: ASSYGRGTYEQY

j_call: TRBJ1-1
clone_size: few
v_call: TRBV19
cdr3_aa: ASWDRGNTEAF

j_call: TRBJ2-7
clone_size: -
v_call: TRBV5-5
cdr3_aa: ASSRGGGPEDYEQY

j_call: TRBJ1-3
clone_size: -
v_call: TRBV6-5
cdr3_aa: ASSYEGASGNTIY

j_call: TRBJ2-3
clone_size: -
v_call: TRBV15
cdr3_aa: ATSRGTGETDTQY

j_call: TRBJ1-1
clone_size: -
v_call: TRBV19
cdr3_aa: ASSLTGGLNTEAF

j_call: TRBJ1-6
clone_size: -
v_call: TRBV5-6
cdr3_aa: ASSPHRNSPLH

j_call: TRBJ1-4
clone_size: -
v_call: TRBV7-2
cdr3_aa: ASSLAGGRGEKLF

j_call: TRBJ1-2
clone_size: medium-sized
v_call: TRBV5-1
cdr3_aa: ASSSTGNRGYGYT

j_call: TRBJ2-7
clone_size: -
v_call: TRBV5-4
cdr3_aa: ASSLDRGTSGIDEQY